Shown below are 3 T cell receptor beta chains from a single sample sequenced in a study of cytomegalovirus exposure and HLA in healthy donors. 13 Jbeta primers and 60 Vbeta primers were used for the PCR. TCRdb's copy holds only in-frame clones and misses some; the assay was immunoSEQ multiplex PCR. This repertoire shows roughly 120,000 clones, over 65% found once; its top ten account for 2.7%. The specimen sequenced was PBMCs. The receptors derive from a woman in her 40s in good health and CMV-seropositive.

CDR3 residues: CASSLARAYGYTF. As DNA, the CDR3 is TGTGCCAGCAGCTTGGCCAGGGCCTATGGCTACACCTTC. This chain links TRBV5-4 with TRBJ1-2; a weak D match, TRBD1 (5 bases). V lost 0 bases and J lost 4, with 7 bases in between. Germline V lookup: CDR1 SGHNT, CDR2 YYREEE (reference sequence). The CDR3 runs 13 residues. The variable domain in full, completed from reference TRBV5-4 and TRBJ1-2, reads ETGVTQSPTHLIKTRGQQVTLRCSSQSGHNTVSWYQQALGQGPQFIFQYYREEENGRGNFPPRFSGLQFPNYSSELNVNALELDDSALYLCASSLARAYGYTFGSGTRLTVV.

The J gene is TRBJ1-5, the V gene TRBV7-9, with D unclear. This CDR3 has 13 residues. Germline CDR1 reads SEHNR; CDR2 reads FQNEAQ (reference sequence). V was shortened by 1 base and J by 5 bases, with 6 bases between the two germline ends. The CDR3 DNA is TGTGCCAGCAGCTTAGGGGCCGATCAGCCCCAGCATTTT. Translating it yields CASSLGADQPQHF.

This chain joins TRBV19 and TRBJ1-5; a possible D gene is TRBD1 (6 bases). V lost 2 bases, J lost 7 bases, and 18 bases lay in between. The germline CDR1 and CDR2 sequences are LNHDA and SQIVND (reference sequence). The CDR3 runs 16 residues. The CDR3 sequence is CASSINRGARGQPQHF. CDR3 in DNA: TGTGCCAGTAGTATAAATCGGGGGGCGCGAGGACAGCCCCAGCATTTT.